This TCR beta chain came from a study of T-cell memory formation after mild COVID-19. Study findings and constraints: Clones contracting over day 15 to 85 were CD4/CD8 balanced, with later expanders leaning CD4+.

As concerns this clonotype: The antigen is unknown.

TCRdb itself ran the 5' RACE reads through MiXCR, one entry per CDR3 protein. Of 450,000 to 700,000 distinct CDR3 sequences in the sample, around 17% were seen once. The clonotype was recovered from an adult woman who had mild COVID-19 (a few samples of this study predate the infection). Cell type and time point are not known. Sequences were obtained from PBMCs or a T cell subset sorted from them (not recorded which).

CDR3 in DNA: TGTGCCAGCAGCTTGTCGGGAACAACAAATTACAATGAGCAGTTCTTC. It encodes CASSLSGTTNYNEQFF. The V call is TRBV6-2 or TRBV6-3, the J call TRBJ2-1, with D possibly matching TRBD2 (5 bases). Germline V lookup: CDR1 MNHEY, CDR2 SVGEGT. Trimming shortened V by 6 bases and J by 4 bases, and 19 bases separated the two germline ends. CDR3 length equals 16 residues.